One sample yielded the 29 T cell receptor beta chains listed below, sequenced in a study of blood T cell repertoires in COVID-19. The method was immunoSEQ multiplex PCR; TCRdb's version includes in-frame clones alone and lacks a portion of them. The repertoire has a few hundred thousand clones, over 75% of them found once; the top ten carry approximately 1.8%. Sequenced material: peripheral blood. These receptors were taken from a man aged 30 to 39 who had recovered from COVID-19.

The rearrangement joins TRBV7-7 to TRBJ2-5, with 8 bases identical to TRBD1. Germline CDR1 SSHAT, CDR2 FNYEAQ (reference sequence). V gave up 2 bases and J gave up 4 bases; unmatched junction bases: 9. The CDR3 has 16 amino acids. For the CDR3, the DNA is TGTGCCAGCAGCTTAAAGTGGGACAGGACGAGAGAGACCCAGTACTTC. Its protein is CASSLKWDRTRETQYF.

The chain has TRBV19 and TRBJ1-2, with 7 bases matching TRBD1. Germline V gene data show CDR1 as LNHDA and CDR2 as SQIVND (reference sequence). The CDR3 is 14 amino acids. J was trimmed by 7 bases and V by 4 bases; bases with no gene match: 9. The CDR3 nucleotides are TGTGCCAGTAGTACCCTGGACAGGCGGGGTGGCTACACCTTC. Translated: CASSTLDRRGGYTF.

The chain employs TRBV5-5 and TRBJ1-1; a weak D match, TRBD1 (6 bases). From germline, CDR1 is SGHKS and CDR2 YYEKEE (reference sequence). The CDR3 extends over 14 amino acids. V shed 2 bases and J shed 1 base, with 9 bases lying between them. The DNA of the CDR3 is TGTGCCAGCAGCTTCAACAGGGCGAACACTGAAGCTTTCTTT. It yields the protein CASSFNRANTEAFF.

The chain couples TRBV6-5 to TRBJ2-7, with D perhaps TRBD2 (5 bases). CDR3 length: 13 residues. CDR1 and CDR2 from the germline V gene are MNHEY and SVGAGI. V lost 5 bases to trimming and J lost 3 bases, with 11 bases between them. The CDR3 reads CASSRLASYEQYF. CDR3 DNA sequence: TGTGCCAGCAGTCGCCTAGCCAGCTACGAGCAGTACTTC.

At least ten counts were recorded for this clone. The CDR3 spells CASSEEGGQGHQPQHF. DNA for the CDR3: TGTGCCAGCAGTGAAGAGGGCGGACAGGGGCATCAGCCCCAGCATTTT. The chain employs TRBV6-1 and TRBJ1-5, with TRBD1 identical over 9 bases. The germline CDR1 and CDR2 sequences are MNHNS and SASEGT. This CDR3 region has 16 residues. V lost 1 base, J lost 5 bases, and 6 bases stayed unmatched.

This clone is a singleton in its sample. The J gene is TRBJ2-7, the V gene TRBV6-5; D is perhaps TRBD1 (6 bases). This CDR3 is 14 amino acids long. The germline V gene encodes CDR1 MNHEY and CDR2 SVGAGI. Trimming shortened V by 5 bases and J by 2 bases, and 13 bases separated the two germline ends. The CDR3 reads CASSTWTVPYEQYF. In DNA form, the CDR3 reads TGTGCCAGCAGTACGTGGACAGTCCCCTACGAGCAGTACTTC.

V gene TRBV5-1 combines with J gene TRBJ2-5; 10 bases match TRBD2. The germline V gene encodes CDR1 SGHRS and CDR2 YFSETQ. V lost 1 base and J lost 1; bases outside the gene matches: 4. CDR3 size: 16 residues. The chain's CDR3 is CASSLTAGGAQETQYF. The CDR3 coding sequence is TGCGCCAGCAGCTTGACAGCGGGAGGGGCCCAAGAGACCCAGTACTTC.

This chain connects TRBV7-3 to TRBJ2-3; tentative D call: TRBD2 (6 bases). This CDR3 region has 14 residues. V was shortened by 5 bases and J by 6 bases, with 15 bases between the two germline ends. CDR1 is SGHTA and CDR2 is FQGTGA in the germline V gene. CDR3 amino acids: CASSPGGAADTQYF. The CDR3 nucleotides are TGTGCCAGCAGCCCCGGAGGGGCCGCGGATACGCAGTATTTT.

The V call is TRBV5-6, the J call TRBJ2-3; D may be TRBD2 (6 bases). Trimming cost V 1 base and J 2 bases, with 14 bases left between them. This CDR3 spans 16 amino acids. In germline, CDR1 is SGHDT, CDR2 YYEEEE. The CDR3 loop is CASSLRGLGYTDTQYF. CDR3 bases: TGTGCCAGCAGCTTGCGGGGGTTAGGGTACACAGATACGCAGTATTTT.

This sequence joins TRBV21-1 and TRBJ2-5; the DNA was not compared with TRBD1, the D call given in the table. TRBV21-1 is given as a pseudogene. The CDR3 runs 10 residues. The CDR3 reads CASFGETQYF. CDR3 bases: TGTGCCAGCTTTGGCGAGACCCAGTACTTC.

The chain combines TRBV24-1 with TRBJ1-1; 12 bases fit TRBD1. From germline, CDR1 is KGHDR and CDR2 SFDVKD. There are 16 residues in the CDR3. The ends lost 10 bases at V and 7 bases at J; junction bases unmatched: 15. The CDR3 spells CATGQGAHNDSSEAFF. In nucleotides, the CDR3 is TGTGCCACGGGACAGGGGGCGCATAACGACTCCAGTGAAGCTTTCTTT.

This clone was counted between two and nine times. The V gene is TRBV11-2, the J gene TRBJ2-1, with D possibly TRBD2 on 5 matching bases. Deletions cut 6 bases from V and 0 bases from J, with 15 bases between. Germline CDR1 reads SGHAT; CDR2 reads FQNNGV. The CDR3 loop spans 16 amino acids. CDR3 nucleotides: TGTGCCAGCAGTAATAGAGCGGACCGCTCCTACAATGAGCAGTTCTTC. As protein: CASSNRADRSYNEQFF.

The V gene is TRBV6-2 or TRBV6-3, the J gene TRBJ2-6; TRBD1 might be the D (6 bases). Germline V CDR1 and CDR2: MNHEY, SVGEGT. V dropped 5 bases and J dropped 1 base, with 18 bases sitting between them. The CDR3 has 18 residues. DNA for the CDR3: TGTGCCAGCAGTAAATTGACAGGTCAGGGATCTGGGGCCAACGTCCTGACTTTC. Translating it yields CASSKLTGQGSGANVLTF.

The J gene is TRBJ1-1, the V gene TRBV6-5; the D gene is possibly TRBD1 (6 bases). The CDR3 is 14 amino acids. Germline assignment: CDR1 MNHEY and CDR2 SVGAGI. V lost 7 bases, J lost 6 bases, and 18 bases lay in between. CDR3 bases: TGTGCCAGCACCTTCACAGGGAAGCAACCTGAAGCTTTCTTT. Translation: CASTFTGKQPEAFF.

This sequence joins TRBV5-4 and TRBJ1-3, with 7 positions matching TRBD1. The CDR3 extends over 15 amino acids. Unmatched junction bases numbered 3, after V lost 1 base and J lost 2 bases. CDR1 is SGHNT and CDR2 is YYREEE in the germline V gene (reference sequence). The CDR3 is CASSLNRGAGNTIYF. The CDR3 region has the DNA TGTGCCAGCAGCTTGAACAGGGGCGCTGGAAACACCATATATTTT.

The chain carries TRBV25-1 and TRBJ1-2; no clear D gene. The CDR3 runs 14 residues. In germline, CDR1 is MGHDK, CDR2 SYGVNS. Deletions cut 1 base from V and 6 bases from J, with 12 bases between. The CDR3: CASSELTQTDGYTF. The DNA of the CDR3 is TGTGCCAGCAGTGAATTGACCCAAACAGATGGCTACACCTTC.

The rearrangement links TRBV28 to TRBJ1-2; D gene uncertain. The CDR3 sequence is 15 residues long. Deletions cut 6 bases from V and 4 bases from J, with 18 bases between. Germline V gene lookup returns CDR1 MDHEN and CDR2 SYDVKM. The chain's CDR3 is CASSFTRSLSYGYTF. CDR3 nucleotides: TGTGCCAGCAGCTTTACTCGGAGCCTATCCTATGGCTACACCTTC.

The CDR3 region is CSVQGANGGNTEAFF. Here the CDR3 DNA reads TGCAGCGTTCAGGGGGCGAACGGGGGGAACACTGAAGCTTTCTTT. The chain links TRBV29-1 to TRBJ1-1; 8 bases align to TRBD1. V lost 5 bases to trimming and J lost 1 base; unmatched junction nucleotides: 9. Germline CDR1 SQVTM, CDR2 ANQGSEA. This CDR3 has 15 amino acids. Using reference TRBV29-1 and TRBJ1-1 for the parts outside the CDR3, the full variable domain is SAVISQKPSRDICQRGTSLTIQCQVDSQVTMMFWYRQQPGQSLTLIATANQGSEATYESGFVIDKFPISRPNLTFSTLTVSNMSPEDSSIYLCSVQGANGGNTEAFFGQGTRLTVV.

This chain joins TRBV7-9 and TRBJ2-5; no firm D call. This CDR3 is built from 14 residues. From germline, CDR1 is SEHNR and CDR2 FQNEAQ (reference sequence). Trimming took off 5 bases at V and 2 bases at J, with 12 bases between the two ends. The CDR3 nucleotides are TGTGCCAGCAGCCCCCGAGCTAATCAAGAGACCCAGTACTTC. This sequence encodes CASSPRANQETQYF.

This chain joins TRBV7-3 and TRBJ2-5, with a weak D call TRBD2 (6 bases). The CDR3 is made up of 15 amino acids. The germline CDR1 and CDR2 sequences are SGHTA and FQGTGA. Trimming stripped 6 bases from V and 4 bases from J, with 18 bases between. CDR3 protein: CASSPGGRLGETQYF. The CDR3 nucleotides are TGTGCCAGCAGTCCAGGCGGTCGACTAGGAGAGACCCAGTACTTC.

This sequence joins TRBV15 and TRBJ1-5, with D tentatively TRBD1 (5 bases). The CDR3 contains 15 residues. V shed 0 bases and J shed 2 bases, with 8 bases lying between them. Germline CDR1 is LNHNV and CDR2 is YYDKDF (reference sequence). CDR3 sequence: CATSRDRVGNQPQHF. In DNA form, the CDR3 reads TGTGCCACCAGCAGAGACAGGGTCGGCAATCAGCCCCAGCATTTT.

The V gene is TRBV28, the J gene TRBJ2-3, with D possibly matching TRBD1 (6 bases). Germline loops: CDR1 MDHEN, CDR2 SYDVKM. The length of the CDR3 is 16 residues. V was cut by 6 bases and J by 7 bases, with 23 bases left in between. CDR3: CASRPGDTGSRNTQYF. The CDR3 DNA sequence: TGTGCCAGCAGACCCGGGGACACAGGGTCAAGGAATACGCAGTATTTT.

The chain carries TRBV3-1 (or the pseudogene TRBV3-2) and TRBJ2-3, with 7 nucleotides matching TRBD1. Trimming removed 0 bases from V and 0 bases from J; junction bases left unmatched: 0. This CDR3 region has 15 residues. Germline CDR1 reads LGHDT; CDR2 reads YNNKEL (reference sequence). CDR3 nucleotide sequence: TGTGCCAGCAGCCAAGAGACAGGGAGCACAGATACGCAGTATTTT. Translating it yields CASSQETGSTDTQYF.

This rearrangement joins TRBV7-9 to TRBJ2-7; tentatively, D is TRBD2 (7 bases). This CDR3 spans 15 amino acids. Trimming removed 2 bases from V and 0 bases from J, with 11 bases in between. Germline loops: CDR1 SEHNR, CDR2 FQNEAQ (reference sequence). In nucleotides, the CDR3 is TGTGCCAGCAGCTTAAGGGCGGGGGCCTCCTACGAGCAGTACGTC. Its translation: CASSLRAGASYEQYV.

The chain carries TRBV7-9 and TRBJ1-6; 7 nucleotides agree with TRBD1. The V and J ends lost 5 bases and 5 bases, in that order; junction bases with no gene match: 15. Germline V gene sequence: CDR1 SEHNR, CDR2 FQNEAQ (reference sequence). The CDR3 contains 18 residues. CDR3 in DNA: TGTGCCAGCAGCCAGGAACAGGGGACAGAAAAAAATAATTCACCCCTCCACTTT. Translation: CASSQEQGTEKNNSPLHF.

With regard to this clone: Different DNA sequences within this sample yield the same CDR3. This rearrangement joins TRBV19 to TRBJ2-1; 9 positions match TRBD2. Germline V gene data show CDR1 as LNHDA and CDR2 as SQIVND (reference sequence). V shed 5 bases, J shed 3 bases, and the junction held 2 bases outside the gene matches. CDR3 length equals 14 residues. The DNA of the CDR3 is TGTGCCAGTAGTGGCGGGGGGGACTACAATGAGCAGTTCTTC. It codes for CASSGGGDYNEQFF.

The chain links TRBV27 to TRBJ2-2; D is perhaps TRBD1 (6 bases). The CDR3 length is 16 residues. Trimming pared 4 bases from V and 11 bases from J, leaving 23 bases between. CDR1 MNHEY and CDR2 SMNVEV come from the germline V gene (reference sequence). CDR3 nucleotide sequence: TGTGCCAGCAGTTGGGGCCGACAGGCCGACAACATTGAGCTGTTTTTT. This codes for CASSWGRQADNIELFF.

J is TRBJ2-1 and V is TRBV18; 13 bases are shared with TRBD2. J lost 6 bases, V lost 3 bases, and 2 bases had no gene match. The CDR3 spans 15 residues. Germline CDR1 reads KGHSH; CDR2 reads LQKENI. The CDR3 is CASSPRTSGGNEQFF. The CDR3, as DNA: TGTGCCAGCTCACCCCGGACTAGCGGGGGCAATGAGCAGTTCTTC.

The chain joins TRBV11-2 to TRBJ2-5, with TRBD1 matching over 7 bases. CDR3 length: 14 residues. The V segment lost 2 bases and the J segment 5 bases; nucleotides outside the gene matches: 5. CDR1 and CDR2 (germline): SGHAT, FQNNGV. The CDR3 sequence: CASSLYRGGETQYF. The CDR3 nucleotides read TGTGCCAGCAGCTTATACAGGGGCGGGGAGACCCAGTACTTC.